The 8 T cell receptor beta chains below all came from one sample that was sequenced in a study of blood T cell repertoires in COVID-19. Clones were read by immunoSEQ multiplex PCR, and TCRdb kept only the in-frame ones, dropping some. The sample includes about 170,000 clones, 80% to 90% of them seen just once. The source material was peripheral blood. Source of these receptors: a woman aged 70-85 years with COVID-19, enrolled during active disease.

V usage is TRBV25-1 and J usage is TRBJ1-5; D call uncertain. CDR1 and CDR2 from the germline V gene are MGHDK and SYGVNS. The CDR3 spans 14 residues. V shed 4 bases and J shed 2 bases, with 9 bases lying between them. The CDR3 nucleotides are TGTGCCAGCAGTGGAGGGCCTGGCAATCAGCCCCAGCATTTT. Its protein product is CASSGGPGNQPQHF. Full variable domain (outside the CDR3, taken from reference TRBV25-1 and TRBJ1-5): EADIYQTPRYLVIGTGKKITLECSQTMGHDKMYWYQQDPGMELHLIHYSYGVNSTEKGDLSSESTVSRIRTEHFPLTLESARPSHTSQYLCASSGGPGNQPQHFGDGTRLSIL.

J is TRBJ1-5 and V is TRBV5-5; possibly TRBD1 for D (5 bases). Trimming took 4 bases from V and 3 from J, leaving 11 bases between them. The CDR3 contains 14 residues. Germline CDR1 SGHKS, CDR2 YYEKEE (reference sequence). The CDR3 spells CASSLDSLNQPQHF. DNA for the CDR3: TGTGCCAGCAGCCTTGACAGCCTCAATCAGCCCCAGCATTTT.

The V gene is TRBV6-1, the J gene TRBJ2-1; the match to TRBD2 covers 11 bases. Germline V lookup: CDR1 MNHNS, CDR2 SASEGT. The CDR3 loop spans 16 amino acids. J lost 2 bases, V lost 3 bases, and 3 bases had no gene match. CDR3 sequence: CASSDPTSGTYNEQFF. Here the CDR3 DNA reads TGTGCCAGCAGTGACCCGACTAGCGGGACCTACAATGAGCAGTTCTTC.

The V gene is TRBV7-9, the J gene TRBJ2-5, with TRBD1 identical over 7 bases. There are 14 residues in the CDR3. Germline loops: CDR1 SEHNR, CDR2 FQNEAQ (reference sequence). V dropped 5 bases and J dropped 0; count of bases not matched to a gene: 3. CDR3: CASSGGQYQETQYF. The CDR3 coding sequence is TGTGCCAGCAGCGGGGGACAGTACCAAGAGACCCAGTACTTC.

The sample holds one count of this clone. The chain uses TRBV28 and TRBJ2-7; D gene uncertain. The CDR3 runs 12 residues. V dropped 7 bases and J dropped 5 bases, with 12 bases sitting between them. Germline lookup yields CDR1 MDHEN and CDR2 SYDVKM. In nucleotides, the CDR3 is TGTGCCAGCAACCCTGAGTATAACGAGCAGTACGTC. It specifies CASNPEYNEQYV.

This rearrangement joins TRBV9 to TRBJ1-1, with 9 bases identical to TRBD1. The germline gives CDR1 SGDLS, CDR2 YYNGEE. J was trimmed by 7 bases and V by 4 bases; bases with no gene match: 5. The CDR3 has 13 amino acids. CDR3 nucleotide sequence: TGTGCCAGCAGCCTCGGACAGGGGAGTGAAGCTTTCTTT. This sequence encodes CASSLGQGSEAFF.

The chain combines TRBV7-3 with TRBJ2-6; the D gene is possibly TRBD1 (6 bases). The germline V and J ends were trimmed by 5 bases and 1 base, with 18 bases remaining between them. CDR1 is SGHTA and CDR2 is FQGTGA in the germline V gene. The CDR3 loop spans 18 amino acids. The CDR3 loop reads CASSQPGQVWSGANVLTF. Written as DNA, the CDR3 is TGTGCCAGCAGCCAACCGGGACAAGTGTGGTCTGGGGCCAACGTCCTGACTTTC.

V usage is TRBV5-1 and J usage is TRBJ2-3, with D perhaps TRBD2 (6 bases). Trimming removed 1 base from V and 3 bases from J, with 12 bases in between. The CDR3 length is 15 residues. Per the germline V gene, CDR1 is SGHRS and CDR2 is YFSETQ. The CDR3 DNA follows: TGCGCCAGCAGCTTGCCCGGAGGGGAGACAGATACGCAGTATTTT. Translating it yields CASSLPGGETDTQYF.